The next 18 T cell receptor beta chains were all read from a single sample in a study of identical twins. TCRdb itself ran the 5' RACE reads through MiXCR, one entry per CDR3 protein. The sample records 500,000 to 600,000 distinct CDR3 sequences, about 20% being singletons. This same sample was also taken into another study, of T cells expressing NK-cell markers.

The sequencing input was CD4+ T cells sorted from blood. These receptors were taken from a woman aged 18-30 years in good health.

This chain uses TRBV7-2 with TRBJ2-3, with a possible D match to TRBD2 (6 bases). V lost 8 bases to trimming and J lost 2 bases, with 14 bases between them. The CDR3 covers 14 residues. The germline gives CDR1 SGHTA, CDR2 FQGNSA. CDR3 protein: CASGGGGYTDTQYF. The CDR3 nucleotides are TGTGCCAGCGGCGGAGGAGGGTACACAGATACGCAGTATTTT.

The table lists this clonotype with a few counts. This chain links TRBV7-2 with TRBJ2-7; 12 positions agree with TRBD2. The CDR3 has 14 amino acids. The V gene's germline CDR1 is SGHTA and CDR2 FQGNSA. Unmatched junction bases numbered 2, after V lost 4 bases and J lost 4 bases. The CDR3 DNA follows: TGTGCCAGCAGCTCAACTAGCGGGAGGTACGAGCAGTACTTC. Its protein product is CASSSTSGRYEQYF.

The chain employs TRBV20-1 and TRBJ2-5, with D possibly TRBD1 on 5 matching bases. CDR3 length: 13 residues. V was pared by 5 bases and J by 1 base, with 11 bases between. Germline V CDR1 and CDR2: DFQATT, SNEGSKA (reference sequence). CDR3 region: CSAYRRVQETQYF. For the CDR3, the DNA is TGCAGTGCTTACCGCAGGGTCCAAGAGACCCAGTACTTC.

J is TRBJ2-7 and V is TRBV20-1, with D uncertain. From germline, CDR1 is DFQATT and CDR2 SNEGSKA (reference sequence). CDR3 length equals 13 residues. Trimming shortened V by 3 bases and J by 1 base, and 10 bases separated the two germline ends. As DNA, the CDR3 is TGCAGTGCTAGTTCCCCCAATTCCTACGAGCAGTACTTC. Amino acid sequence: CSASSPNSYEQYF.

This chain uses TRBV9 with TRBJ2-7; 7 nucleotides agree with TRBD1. Per germline, CDR1 SGDLS and CDR2 YYNGEE. The V and J ends lost 0 bases and 0 bases, in that order; junction bases with no gene match: 3. CDR3 length: 15 amino acids. This CDR3 is CASSVAWDSSYEQYF. CDR3 DNA: TGTGCCAGCAGCGTAGCCTGGGACAGCTCCTACGAGCAGTACTTC.

The rearrangement uses TRBV12-3 or TRBV12-4 and TRBJ1-5; no clear D. This CDR3 spans 13 amino acids. Trimming pared 2 bases from V and 6 bases from J, leaving 8 bases between. This chain's CDR3 is CASSLTGAQPQHF. The CDR3 coding sequence is TGTGCCAGCAGTTTAACGGGAGCTCAGCCCCAGCATTTT.

This clonotype was found a few times. The gene calls are TRBV4-2 and TRBJ2-3; 7 nucleotides match TRBD2. CDR3 size: 12 residues. Trimming removed 9 bases from V and 7 bases from J; junction bases left unmatched: 7. Germline values: CDR1 LGHNA, CDR2 YNFKEQ. DNA of the CDR3: TGTGCCAGACGAATCGGGGGGAATACGCAGTATTTT. This gives the protein CARRIGGNTQYF.

The chain recombines TRBV10-1 with TRBJ2-1, with 12 bases fitting TRBD2. J was trimmed by 7 bases and V by 2 bases; bases with no gene match: 3. There are 15 residues in the CDR3. Germline loops: CDR1 WNHNN, CDR2 SYGVQD (reference sequence). In DNA, the CDR3 is TGCGCCAGCAGTGAGAGGACTAGCGGGGTGAATGAGCAGTTCTTC. Protein: CASSERTSGVNEQFF.

This sequence joins TRBV20-1 and TRBJ1-1, with unresolved D. Germline-derived CDR1 and CDR2 are DFQATT and SNEGSKA (reference sequence). This CDR3 contains 8 residues. Trimming removed 4 bases from V and 8 bases from J, with 2 bases in between. This chain's CDR3 is CSAKEAFF. The CDR3, as DNA: TGCAGTGCTAAGGAAGCTTTCTTT.

The chain links TRBV20-1 to TRBJ1-1; D gene unclear. The CDR3 extends over 11 amino acids. V was trimmed by 2 bases and J by 5 bases, leaving 6 bases between them. Per the germline V gene, CDR1 is DFQATT and CDR2 is SNEGSKA (reference sequence). CDR3 sequence (DNA): TGCAGTGCTAGACAGCAAACTGAAGCTTTCTTT. Protein: CSARQQTEAFF.

The chain has TRBV27 and TRBJ2-1; D remains ambiguous. The CDR3 consists of 13 residues. Trimming left V 5 bases short and J 3 bases short, with 8 bases between. Germline V gene data show CDR1 as MNHEY and CDR2 as SMNVEV (reference sequence). For the CDR3, the DNA is TGTGCCAGCAGTAATAGGTTCTACAATGAGCAGTTCTTC. It specifies CASSNRFYNEQFF.

The chain employs TRBV5-1 and TRBJ1-2; no definite D call. The V and J ends lost 4 bases and 7 bases respectively, with 14 bases between them. This CDR3 spans 13 amino acids. Germline V CDR1 and CDR2: SGHRS, YFSETQ. In DNA, the CDR3 is TGCGCCAGCAGCATAGCGGAGGGATTTGGCTACACCTTC. Translation gives CASSIAEGFGYTF.

The CDR3 coding sequence is TGTGCCAGCAGCCGAATAGACAGGAGCTACTACAATGAGCAGTTCTTC. Translation gives CASSRIDRSYYNEQFF. The chain joins TRBV7-2 to TRBJ2-1; the D gene is possibly TRBD1 (6 bases). The CDR3 contains 16 residues. Germline V gives CDR1 SGHTA, CDR2 FQGNSA. V lost 5 bases to trimming and J lost 3 bases, with 17 bases between them.

The V gene is TRBV19, the J gene TRBJ2-3, with TRBD2 matching 8 bases. Germline values: CDR1 LNHDA, CDR2 SQIVND (reference sequence). The trim removed 1 base at V and 1 base at J, leaving 4 bases unmatched. This CDR3 is built from 16 residues. CDR3 nucleotides: TGTGCCAGTAGTATAGGCGCGCGGGGGGGCACAGATACGCAGTATTTT. This codes for CASSIGARGGTDTQYF. The whole variable domain, filled in from reference TRBV19 and TRBJ2-3, reads DGGITQSPKYLFRKEGQNVTLSCEQNLNHDAMYWYRQDPGQGLRLIYYSQIVNDFQKGDIAEGYSVSREKKESFPLTVTSAQKNPTAFYLCASSIGARGGTDTQYFGPGTRLTVL.

The chain recombines TRBV7-2 with TRBJ2-1, with 9 bases fitting TRBD1. The CDR3 is 14 amino acids. V gave up 5 bases and J gave up 6 bases; unmatched junction bases: 5. Germline V gene lookup returns CDR1 SGHTA and CDR2 FQGNSA. The CDR3 reads CASSVQGALNEQFF. The CDR3 DNA follows: TGTGCCAGCAGCGTACAGGGGGCCCTCAATGAGCAGTTCTTC.

This clonotype was detected only a few times. This chain uses TRBV10-2 with TRBJ2-3; TRBD2 agrees at 7 bases. The V gene end was trimmed by 10 bases and the J gene end by 2 bases; junction bases not matched to a gene: 6. The CDR3 runs 13 residues. Germline CDR1 reads WSHSY; CDR2 reads SAAADI. CDR3 bases: TGCGCCACTAGAACTAGCGCCACAGATACGCAGTATTTT. Protein product: CATRTSATDTQYF.

In its sample, this clonotype was seen a few times. The chain carries TRBV20-1 and TRBJ2-1; weak D call: TRBD2 (5 bases). CDR3 length equals 14 residues. Germline-derived CDR1 and CDR2 are DFQATT and SNEGSKA (reference sequence). Trimming took off 5 bases at V and 0 bases at J, with 11 bases between the two ends. DNA for the CDR3: TGCAGTGCTGACTACACTCGCTCCTACAATGAGCAGTTCTTC. The encoded protein is CSADYTRSYNEQFF.

V is TRBV11-2 and J is TRBJ2-5; TRBD1 aligns across 7 bases. The CDR3 runs 14 residues. J gave up 2 bases and V 3 bases, and 3 bases lay outside the gene matches. Looked up from germline, CDR1 is SGHAT and CDR2 is FQNNGV. The CDR3 DNA reads TGTGCCAGCAGCTTGAACAGGGGACAAGAGACCCAGTACTTC. Amino acid sequence: CASSLNRGQETQYF.